The source of this T cell receptor (beta chain) is a study of patients and donors after allogeneic stem cell transplantation. TCRdb reanalysed the RT-PCR reads using MiXCR and keeps one entry per CDR3 protein. The sample has about 160,000 distinct CDR3 sequences; 30% to 45% are singletons. Germline CDR1 is SGHRS and CDR2 is YFSETQ. V was cut by 0 bases and J by 0 bases, with 4 bases left in between. The CDR3 sequence is 14 residues long. In its sample, this clonotype was seen a few times. The rearrangement uses TRBV5-1 and TRBJ1-5; no definite D call. This clonotype originated in a human donor who was either an allogeneic HSCT recipient or a stem cell or donor lymphocyte infusion donor (not recorded which). It is not recorded whose cells these are; they may come from a transplant donor. Sample: blood, either unsorted or a sorted T cell fraction (not recorded which). In DNA, the CDR3 is TGCGCCAGCAGCTTGGGGATTAGCAATCAGCCCCAGCATTTT. Protein: CASSLGISNQPQHF.